The 30 T cell receptor beta chains below all came from one sample that was sequenced in a study of shared clonotypes between healthy human individuals. The protocol was immunoSEQ multiplex PCR, while the TCRdb copy is restricted to in-frame clones and leaves out a portion. The sample has about 2.4 million clones, over 85% seen once. Sample: naive CD4+ T cells from PBMCs. Regarding subset: CD45RA+ positively selected. All receptors come from a man younger than 30 in good health. Some clones in this sample may be carry-over from other donors' samples.

V and J are TRBV4-3 and TRBJ2-7; D is tentatively TRBD1 or TRBD2 (5 bases each). With 1 base removed from V and 2 bases from J, the gap between germline ends came to 12 bases. The CDR3 length is 15 residues. Germline V gene data show CDR1 as LGHNA and CDR2 as YSLEER. The DNA for the CDR3 is TGCGCCAGCAGCCAAGCCGGGACCGAGACCTACGAGCAGTACTTC. Protein product: CASSQAGTETYEQYF.

The chain uses TRBV6-5 and TRBJ2-5, with TRBD2 matching 7 bases. TRBJ2-7 explains the end of the DNA better; the J call may be wrong. This CDR3 region has 16 residues. Per germline, CDR1 MNHEY and CDR2 SVGAGI. CDR3 sequence (DNA): TGTGCCAGCAGTTACTCGGGTTCGGGGGGAACCGGCGAGCAGTACTTC. Translated, it gives CASSYSGSGGTGEQYF.

J is TRBJ2-1 and V is TRBV5-1; no clear D. Germline-derived CDR1 and CDR2 are SGHRS and YFSETQ. This CDR3 is built from 15 residues. Deletions cut 6 bases from V and 2 bases from J, with 15 bases between. The CDR3: CASNQNLQPYNEQFF. CDR3 DNA: TGCGCCAGCAACCAAAACCTACAACCCTACAATGAGCAGTTCTTC. The variable domain in full, completed from reference TRBV5-1 and TRBJ2-1, reads KAGVTQTPRYLIKTRGQQVTLSCSPISGHRSVSWYQQTPGQGLQFLFEYFSETQRNKGNFPGRFSGRQFSNSRSEMNVSTLELGDSALYLCASNQNLQPYNEQFFGPGTRLTVL.

The chain recombines TRBV28 with TRBJ1-3, with no clear D. Trimming pared 2 bases from V and 0 bases from J, leaving 8 bases between. The V gene's germline CDR1 is MDHEN and CDR2 SYDVKM. The CDR3 extends over 15 amino acids. The CDR3 sequence is CASSLAASSGNTIYF. CDR3 DNA: TGTGCCAGCAGTTTAGCAGCGAGCTCTGGAAACACCATATATTTT.

This clone was counted once. The CDR3 DNA follows: TGTGCCAGCAGCTGGGCCAGGGGGCAAGGATCTGGAAACACCATATATTTT. Encoded protein: CASSWARGQGSGNTIYF. This chain uses TRBV5-4 with TRBJ1-3; 8 nucleotides align to TRBD1. The CDR3 has 17 amino acids. The V gene's germline CDR1 is SGHNT and CDR2 YYREEE (reference sequence). The V and J ends lost 3 bases and 1 base, in that order; junction bases with no gene match: 9.

The V call is TRBV7-2, the J call TRBJ1-2; a weak D match, TRBD1 (6 bases). CDR1 and CDR2 from the germline V gene are SGHTA and FQGNSA. V dropped 5 bases and J dropped 8 bases, with 21 bases sitting between them. This CDR3 spans 15 amino acids. CDR3 sequence (DNA): TGTGCCAGCAGCAGCTTCCGAGGGGGGATGGGCGGCTACACCTTC. This gives the protein CASSSFRGGMGGYTF. Drawing the rest from reference TRBV7-2 and TRBJ1-2, the complete variable domain is GAGVSQSPSNKVTEKGKDVELRCDPISGHTALYWYRQSLGQGLEFLIYFQGNSAPDKSGLPSDRFSAERTGGSVSTLTIQRTQQEDSAVYLCASSSFRGGMGGYTFGSGTRLTVV.

In its sample, this clone was seen once. V is TRBV27 and J is TRBJ1-1; TRBD1 might be the D (5 bases). Germline V lookup: CDR1 MNHEY, CDR2 SMNVEV (reference sequence). Trimming shortened V by 4 bases and J by 1 base, and 10 bases separated the two germline ends. This CDR3 comprises 14 residues. CDR3 region: CASSSGAPNTEAFF. In DNA form, the CDR3 reads TGTGCCAGCAGTTCTGGGGCCCCGAACACTGAAGCTTTCTTT.

The rearrangement joins TRBV6-1 to TRBJ1-2; unclear D gene. V lost 5 bases to trimming and J lost 4 bases, with 14 bases between them. The CDR3 covers 14 residues. In germline, CDR1 is MNHNS, CDR2 SASEGT. CDR3 sequence (DNA): TGTGCCAGCAGTTTCCGACCGGTCTTCTATGGCTACACCTTC. Its protein is CASSFRPVFYGYTF.

The chain combines TRBV12-5 with TRBJ1-2, with TRBD1 as a possible D gene (6 bases). Per the germline V gene, CDR1 is LGHNT and CDR2 is FRNRAP. Trimming took off 5 bases at V and 7 bases at J, with 14 bases between the two ends. The CDR3 contains 13 residues. DNA of the CDR3: TGTGCTAGTGGTGGTACAGGGTTTAGTGGCTACACCTTC. The encoded protein is CASGGTGFSGYTF.

Turning to this clone: The sample has other DNA sequences that encode this CDR3 too. The chain carries TRBV28 and TRBJ1-1, with D uncertain. Per the germline V gene, CDR1 is MDHEN and CDR2 is SYDVKM. This CDR3 is built from 13 residues. V was cut by 6 bases and J by 0 bases, with 8 bases left in between. CDR3 in amino acids: CASRRTLNTEAFF. The CDR3 nucleotides read TGTGCCAGCAGGCGGACGTTGAACACTGAAGCTTTCTTT.

The chain couples TRBV7-9 to TRBJ2-5, with 13 bases that match TRBD2. The J call may be faulty, since TRBJ2-7 better matches the DNA end. The CDR3 is 17 amino acids. Looked up from germline, CDR1 is SEHNR and CDR2 is FQNEAQ (reference sequence). DNA of the CDR3: TGTGCCAGCAGCTTTGGGACTAGCGGGATGGAAACCTACGAGCAGTACTTC. This translates into CASSFGTSGMETYEQYF.

As DNA, the CDR3 is TGCGCCAGCAGCTTGGGAGGGGAAAAAGAGACCCAGTACTTC. Translated: CASSLGGEKETQYF. The V and J genes are TRBV5-1 and TRBJ2-5; D may match TRBD1 or TRBD2 (5 bases each). This CDR3 spans 14 amino acids. CDR1 and CDR2 (germline): SGHRS, YFSETQ. V was shortened by 0 bases and J by 3 bases, with 9 bases between the two germline ends.

The J gene is TRBJ2-2, the V gene TRBV7-9; D ambiguous. The V end lost 4 bases, the J end lost 1 base, and 13 bases lay between the germline ends. The germline V gene has CDR1 SEHNR and CDR2 FQNEAQ (reference sequence). The CDR3 loop spans 16 amino acids. CDR3 DNA: TGTGCCAGCAGCTACGACTCCTTACAGAACACCGGGGAGCTGTTTTTT. Translated, it gives CASSYDSLQNTGELFF.

V gene TRBV5-4 combines with J gene TRBJ1-1; 9 bases align to TRBD1. CDR3 size: 13 residues. Germline lookup yields CDR1 SGHNT and CDR2 YYREEE (reference sequence). The V gene end was trimmed by 0 bases and the J gene end by 12 bases; junction bases not matched to a gene: 6. The CDR3 loop reads CASSLDGTGNTFF. DNA of the CDR3: TGTGCCAGCAGCTTGGACGGGACAGGGAATACTTTCTTT.

The chain couples TRBV27 to TRBJ2-1; D is perhaps TRBD2 (6 bases). Trimming left V 5 bases short and J 8 bases short, with 25 bases between. Germline assignment: CDR1 MNHEY and CDR2 SMNVEV (reference sequence). The CDR3 is 17 amino acids. In DNA form, the CDR3 reads TGTGCCAGCAGTCCGGCGCGACGTATCCTCAGGGAGGATGAGCAGTTCTTC. It encodes CASSPARRILREDEQFF.

The chain is built from TRBV28 and TRBJ1-5; no reliable D call. This CDR3 is 16 amino acids long. Trimming took off 4 bases at V and 0 bases at J, with 13 bases between the two ends. Germline V gene data show CDR1 as MDHEN and CDR2 as SYDVKM. CDR3 DNA: TGTGCCAGCAGTTGGGCACAGTCTTATAGCAATCAGCCCCAGCATTTT. This encodes CASSWAQSYSNQPQHF.

In this sample, this clone turned up a few times. CDR3: CASSLVSGTRPQHF. The DNA for the CDR3 is TGTGCCAGCAGTTTGGTCTCGGGGACTCGGCCCCAGCATTTT. The chain combines TRBV28 with TRBJ1-5, with D perhaps matching TRBD1 (5 bases). CDR3 size: 14 residues. Germline V gives CDR1 MDHEN, CDR2 SYDVKM. The ends were cut back, 3 bases at V and 9 bases at J, with 15 bases in the middle.

This sequence joins TRBV5-1 and TRBJ2-2; the D gene is possibly TRBD2 (6 bases). This CDR3 contains 15 residues. Trimming took off 4 bases at V and 4 bases at J, with 14 bases between the two ends. Germline V CDR1 and CDR2: SGHRS, YFSETQ. The CDR3 loop reads CASSPGTALTGELFF. CDR3 coding DNA: TGCGCCAGCAGCCCCGGGACTGCGCTCACCGGGGAGCTGTTTTTT.

The chain couples TRBV29-1 to TRBJ1-1, with D unresolved. V gave up 2 bases and J gave up 0 bases, with 7 bases separating them. The CDR3 contains 13 residues. Germline CDR1 and CDR2: SQVTM and ANQGSEA. CDR3 in amino acids: CSVESAMNTEAFF. The CDR3 nucleotides are TGCAGCGTTGAATCGGCTATGAACACTGAAGCTTTCTTT.

This clone has a handful of counts. DNA for the CDR3: TGTGCCAGTAGTCACAATAGGACTGAAGCTTTCTTT. This sequence encodes CASSHNRTEAFF. The chain joins TRBV19 to TRBJ1-1; the D is unclear. Germline V gene sequence: CDR1 LNHDA, CDR2 SQIVND (reference sequence). The length of the CDR3 is 12 residues. The V and J ends lost 5 bases and 5 bases respectively, with 9 bases between them.

V usage is TRBV2 and J usage is TRBJ2-5; 9 bases are a match to TRBD2. The CDR3 spans 16 residues. Germline CDR1 and CDR2: SNHLY and FYNNEI. Trimming took 8 bases from V and 0 from J; bases not matched to a gene: 10. The CDR3 here is CASLWALAGNQETQYF. Here the CDR3 DNA reads TGTGCCAGCTTATGGGCGCTAGCGGGAAACCAAGAGACCCAGTACTTC. The full variable domain, its missing parts supplied by reference TRBV2 and TRBJ2-5, is EPEVTQTPSHQVTQMGQEVILRCVPISNHLYFYWYRQILGQKVEFLVSFYNNEISEKSEIFDDQFSVERPDGSNFTLKIRSTKLEDSAMYFCASLWALAGNQETQYFGPGTRLLVL.

This CDR3 is CASSQRLGTGDNKNIQYF. DNA of the CDR3: TGCGCCAGCAGCCAAAGACTTGGGACAGGGGACAACAAAAACATTCAGTACTTC. The chain has TRBV4-3 and TRBJ2-4; 10 bases are a match to TRBD1. This CDR3 is 18 amino acids long. With 2 bases clipped from V and 3 bases from J, the junction kept 10 bases outside the gene matches. Germline V CDR1 and CDR2: LGHNA, YSLEER.

This clone was recorded a few times. The chain employs TRBV28 and TRBJ1-2; 7 bases are shared with TRBD1. V shed 10 bases and J 4 bases; nucleotides not matched to a gene: 9. The CDR3 runs to 13 residues. In germline, CDR1 is MDHEN, CDR2 SYDVKM. DNA for the CDR3: TGTGCCACCAGGGGACAGAGACCCTATGGCTACACCTTC. Protein product: CATRGQRPYGYTF.

This clone was detected only once. The gene calls are TRBV5-6 and TRBJ2-2; 7 bases line up with TRBD1. Germline CDR1 and CDR2: SGHDT and YYEEEE. The CDR3 spans 13 residues. V shed 4 bases and J 10 bases; nucleotides not matched to a gene: 7. The chain's CDR3 is CASSVGTAEELFF. DNA for the CDR3: TGTGCCAGCAGCGTGGGGACAGCCGAGGAGCTGTTTTTT.

This clone was detected once. The CDR3: CAWSSAAETQYF. The DNA of the CDR3 is TGTGCCTGGAGTTCGGCCGCGGAGACCCAGTACTTC. This chain links TRBV30 with TRBJ2-5, with no clear D. The germline V and J ends were trimmed by 2 bases and 5 bases, with 9 bases remaining between them. Germline CDR1 GTSNPN, CDR2 SVGIG (reference sequence). The CDR3 contains 12 residues.

The CDR3 sequence is CASSLLGGFSSYEQYF. The CDR3 DNA follows: TGTGCCAGCAGCTTATTAGGCGGATTCAGCTCCTACGAGCAGTACTTC. The rearrangement joins TRBV7-3 to TRBJ2-7; no clear D gene. V was trimmed by 2 bases and J by 0 bases, leaving 14 bases between them. CDR3 size: 16 residues. Germline V CDR1 and CDR2: SGHTA, FQGTGA.

This rearrangement joins TRBV7-2 to TRBJ2-7; 7 bases fit TRBD2. The length of the CDR3 is 17 residues. CDR1 SGHTA and CDR2 FQGNSA come from the germline V gene. V was pared by 5 bases and J by 2 bases, with 15 bases of the junction left unmatched. This CDR3 is CASSAGRDSVYTYEQYF. Here the CDR3 DNA reads TGTGCCAGCAGCGCAGGGAGGGACTCCGTATATACCTACGAGCAGTACTTC.

The chain employs TRBV2 and TRBJ2-5, with TRBD2 as a possible D gene (5 bases). CDR1 and CDR2 (germline): SNHLY, FYNNEI. The CDR3 extends over 14 amino acids. The ends were cut back, 3 bases at V and 7 bases at J, with 15 bases in the middle. CDR3 DNA: TGTGCCAGCAGTGAGCGAGGGCCGAAGGGGACCCAGTACTTC. This translates into CASSERGPKGTQYF. Filled out from reference TRBV2 and TRBJ2-5, the complete variable domain reads EPEVTQTPSHQVTQMGQEVILRCVPISNHLYFYWYRQILGQKVEFLVSFYNNEISEKSEIFDDQFSVERPDGSNFTLKIRSTKLEDSAMYFCASSERGPKGTQYFGPGTRLLVL.

This CDR3 reads CASSLPPPDEKLFF. The DNA for the CDR3 is TGTGCCAGCAGCCTACCCCCTCCGGATGAAAAACTGTTTTTT. This rearrangement joins TRBV5-5 to TRBJ1-4; unclear D gene. Between the trimmed V and J ends, which lost 4 bases and 6 bases, there was a span of 13 bases. This CDR3 contains 14 residues. Germline V gene sequence: CDR1 SGHKS, CDR2 YYEKEE (reference sequence).

The genes are TRBV7-6 and TRBJ2-7, with D possibly being TRBD1 (5 bases). This CDR3 is built from 12 residues. Between the trimmed V and J ends, which lost 0 bases and 6 bases, there was a span of 6 bases. The germline V gene has CDR1 SGHVS and CDR2 FNYEAQ. CDR3 region: CASSLARGEQYF. CDR3 coding DNA: TGTGCCAGCAGCTTAGCAAGGGGCGAGCAGTACTTC.